The sample holds many counts of the clone carrying this T cell receptor beta chain. Sequencing was performed with immunoSEQ multiplex PCR; in TCRdb, only in-frame clones are kept and a portion is missing. This sample has roughly 460,000 clones, with roughly nine tenths found just once. The data belong to a study of Ad26.COV2.S vaccination and SARS-CoV-2 variants. There are 14 residues in the CDR3. CDR1 SNHLY and CDR2 FYNNEI come from the germline V gene. The junction had 3 bases not matched to a gene; V was cut back by 8 bases and J by 1 base. Described treatment: roughly 19 received Ad26.COV2.S at low or high dose, single or two shots; several received placebo; per-sample allocation not given. The investigators took samples on day 63 after the first vaccine or placebo injection.

The sample consisted of peripheral blood, taken in a trial of Ad26.COV2.S vaccine versus placebo. This clonotype originated in a person aged 18 to 65 who received the Ad26.COV2.S COVID-19 vaccine or a placebo. The chain carries TRBV2 and TRBJ1-3, with 9 bases lining up with TRBD1. The CDR3 region has the DNA TGTGCCAGCGGACAGGGGCTTTCTGGAAACACCATATATTTT. It encodes CASGQGLSGNTIYF.